The next 10 T cell receptor beta chains were all read from a single sample in a study of memory CD4+ T cells and cytomegalovirus serostatus. The sort gate was single viable CD3+CD4+CD8-CD45RO+ cells for memory CD4+ T cells. Profiling relied on immunoSEQ multiplex PCR, and the TCRdb table lists in-frame clones only, not all of them. This table has 35,000 to 55,000 clones, 60% to 80% appearing once. Material for sequencing was memory CD4+ T cells from blood. The source of these receptors is an adult in good health and CMV-seronegative.

The chain is built from TRBV2 and TRBJ2-1; TRBD2 matches at 9 bases. Germline V gene sequence: CDR1 SNHLY, CDR2 FYNNEI. The J segment lost 6 bases and the V segment lost 11 bases, leaving 8 bases of the junction unmatched. There are 13 residues in the CDR3. CDR3 in amino acids: CAAGGRGLNEQFF. The DNA of the CDR3 is TGTGCCGCGGGAGGGAGAGGCCTCAATGAGCAGTTCTTC.

On this clone itself: Other DNA sequences in this sample translate to the same CDR3. This rearrangement joins TRBV2 to TRBJ2-7, with 8 nucleotides matching TRBD2. CDR1 is SNHLY, CDR2 FYNNEI, per germline. The CDR3 covers 12 residues. V trimming: 8 bases; J trimming: 1 base; junction bases outside the gene matches: 1. The CDR3 loop reads CASGGGSYEQYF. CDR3 bases: TGTGCCAGCGGCGGGGGGTCCTACGAGCAGTACTTC.

The chain is built from TRBV4-1 and TRBJ1-5, with a weak D call TRBD1 (5 bases). Germline V gives CDR1 MGHRA, CDR2 YSYEKL. V lost 1 base to trimming and J lost 1 base, with 8 bases between them. CDR3 length equals 15 residues. The CDR3 DNA reads as TGCGCCAGCAGCCAAGGGGGGTACAGCAATCAGCCCCAGCATTTT. Translating gives CASSQGGYSNQPQHF.

The genes are TRBV28 and TRBJ1-2, with a tentative D call TRBD1 (5 bases). CDR1 MDHEN and CDR2 SYDVKM come from the germline V gene. The CDR3 spans 13 residues. V lost 2 bases to trimming and J lost 6 bases, with 10 bases between them. DNA of the CDR3: TGTGCCAGCAGTTTAGCAGGGAGAGATGGCTACACCTTC. It yields the protein CASSLAGRDGYTF.

The CDR3 DNA reads as TGTGCCAGCAGAAACCAGGGAGACACTGAAGCTTTCTTT. It translates to CASRNQGDTEAFF. The chain recombines TRBV7-3 with TRBJ1-1; D is possibly TRBD1 (5 bases). CDR3 size: 13 residues. CDR1 SGHTA and CDR2 FQGTGA come from the germline V gene. Trimming removed 6 bases from V and 3 bases from J, with 11 bases in between.

For the CDR3, the DNA is TGTGCCAGCAGCCCTGATACAGGGAGAAGAGAGCAGTACTTC. This encodes CASSPDTGRREQYF. The V gene is TRBV7-2, the J gene TRBJ2-7; a weak D match, TRBD1 (6 bases). V gave up 5 bases and J gave up 7 bases, with 18 bases separating them. From germline, CDR1 is SGHTA and CDR2 FQGNSA. CDR3 length: 14 residues.

The genes are TRBV5-1 and TRBJ2-7; D is possibly TRBD2 (5 bases). The length of the CDR3 is 15 residues. Germline CDR1 and CDR2: SGHRS and YFSETQ. Trimming removed 5 bases from V and 1 base from J, with 16 bases in between. CDR3 amino acids: CASRVVDGISYEQYF. CDR3 in DNA: TGCGCCAGCAGAGTCGTTGACGGGATTTCCTACGAGCAGTACTTC.

CDR3 sequence: CASSWQSYTEAFF. The CDR3, as DNA: TGTGCCAGCAGTTGGCAGTCCTACACTGAAGCTTTCTTT. The chain is built from TRBV7-6 and TRBJ1-1; D gene uncertain. The germline CDR1 and CDR2 sequences are SGHVS and FNYEAQ. Trimming shortened V by 6 bases and J by 3 bases, and 11 bases separated the two germline ends. CDR3 size: 13 residues.

This clone was detected once. This chain connects TRBV4-1 to TRBJ2-5, with 9 bases fitting TRBD2. The trim removed 0 bases at V and 3 bases at J, leaving 8 bases unmatched. The CDR3 sequence is 17 residues long. Per the germline V gene, CDR1 is MGHRA and CDR2 is YSYEKL. Here the CDR3 reads CASSQDGAASGKETQYF. The CDR3 bases are TGCGCCAGCAGCCAAGATGGGGCGGCTAGCGGGAAAGAGACCCAGTACTTC.

The chain uses TRBV5-1 and TRBJ2-1; 8 bases line up with TRBD1. The CDR3 runs to 15 residues. After removal of 4 bases from V and 9 bases from J, the junction contained 12 bases not matched to a gene. Germline V CDR1 and CDR2: SGHRS, YFSETQ. The CDR3 reads CASSKDRVDTGEQFF. CDR3 nucleotide sequence: TGCGCCAGCAGCAAGGACAGGGTGGATACAGGTGAGCAGTTCTTC.